These 30 T cell receptor beta chains originate from one sample sequenced in a study of T cells in Graves' hyperthyroidism and ophthalmopathy. Researchers took RNA transcripts and amplified the TCR beta CDR3 regions from them. An initial round of RT-PCR targeting the TCR CDR3 relied on the HTBI primer set. TCRdb redid the calling of the multiplex PCR reads with MiXCR, one entry per CDR3 protein. Among 600,000 to 700,000 distinct CDR3 sequences listed, roughly 14% were seen once. Sequencing was done on a sample of blood. The receptors come from a middle-aged woman with Graves' ophthalmopathy.

This clonotype showed up just a few times. The gene calls are TRBV20-1 and TRBJ2-2, with TRBD2 as a possible D gene (6 bases). Deletions cut 5 bases from V and 4 bases from J, with 23 bases between. Germline-derived CDR1 and CDR2 are DFQATT and SNEGSKA (reference sequence). This CDR3 is built from 17 residues. This chain's CDR3 is CSAPSRTASDITGELFF. Written as DNA, the CDR3 is TGCAGTGCTCCAAGCAGGACCGCTAGCGACATCACCGGGGAGCTGTTTTTT.

This clonotype came up many times. The junction differs from germline at one of its ends, possibly a read error. The CDR3 nucleotides read TGTGCCAGCACCTTAATGCAAGGAAACACCATATATTTT. This codes for CASTLMQGNTIYF. The gene calls are TRBV7-2 and TRBJ1-3; D uncertain. Germline V gene lookup returns CDR1 SGHTA and CDR2 FQGNSA. This CDR3 comprises 13 residues.

Details on this clonotype: Just one base apart from a much larger clone, this may be a read error. As DNA, the CDR3 is TGTTCCAGCAGCTTGGCCTTGGGGGCCCACGAGCAGTACTTC. Residues: CSSSLALGAHEQYF. The chain links TRBV5-5 to TRBJ2-7; possible D gene TRBD1, 6 bases. The germline CDR1 and CDR2 sequences are SGHKS and YYEKEE (reference sequence). The CDR3 loop spans 14 amino acids.

This clonotype was seen repeatedly, ten times or more. The CDR3 is CASTRRADHSNGYTF. The CDR3 DNA reads as TGTGCCAGCACGCGGCGGGCAGATCACTCGAATGGCTACACCTTC. This sequence joins TRBV2 and TRBJ1-2; D gene uncertain. Germline V gene data show CDR1 as SNHLY and CDR2 as FYNNEI. There are 15 residues in the CDR3. V dropped 7 bases and J dropped 6 bases, with 21 bases sitting between them.

This clonotype was detected many times. CDR3 in amino acids: CASRPLIGDQPQHF. CDR3 DNA sequence: TGTGCCAGCAGGCCTCTGATCGGGGATCAGCCCCAGCATTTT. This chain connects TRBV7-9 to TRBJ1-5, with no clear D. The germline V and J ends were trimmed by 6 bases and 5 bases, with 14 bases remaining between them. In germline, CDR1 is SEHNR, CDR2 FQNEAQ (reference sequence). The CDR3 has 14 residues.

In its sample, this clonotype was seen many times. The chain has TRBV6-2 or TRBV6-3 and TRBJ2-7, with 8 positions matching TRBD2. The V and J ends lost 2 bases and 3 bases, in that order; junction bases with no gene match: 6. Per germline, CDR1 MNHEY and CDR2 SVGEGT. The CDR3 covers 15 residues. The CDR3 is CASSYGRAGGYEQYF. DNA for the CDR3: TGTGCCAGCAGTTACGGACGGGCGGGGGGCTACGAGCAGTACTTC.

This clonotype was observed at least ten times. The gene calls are TRBV20-1 and TRBJ1-1, with D perhaps matching TRBD1 (6 bases). There are 14 residues in the CDR3. Germline V lookup: CDR1 DFQATT, CDR2 SNEGSKA (reference sequence). V was pared by 3 bases and J by 0 bases, with 11 bases between. The CDR3 region is CSASPGHLNTEAFF. Written as DNA, the CDR3 is TGCAGTGCTAGCCCGGGACACCTGAACACTGAAGCTTTCTTT.

This clonotype turned up a few times. This chain links TRBV20-1 with TRBJ2-7, with D perhaps TRBD2 (6 bases). The germline V and J ends were trimmed by 6 bases and 0 bases, with 21 bases remaining between them. The CDR3 length is 16 residues. CDR1 and CDR2 (germline): DFQATT, SNEGSKA (reference sequence). The CDR3: CSARRVSLVSSYEQYF. The CDR3 DNA follows: TGCAGTGCAAGGAGGGTCTCGCTAGTTAGCTCCTACGAGCAGTACTTC.

This clonotype was counted at least ten times. The chain is built from TRBV6-5 and TRBJ2-7, with D possibly being TRBD2 (5 bases). Looked up from germline, CDR1 is MNHEY and CDR2 is SVGAGI. The CDR3 is 13 amino acids. The V end lost 6 bases, the J end lost 2 bases, and 11 bases lay between the germline ends. The DNA for the CDR3 is TGTGCCAGCAGACCAGACGGGACCTACGAGCAGTACTTC. This translates into CASRPDGTYEQYF.

The count of this clonotype is one. The CDR3 loop reads CASSPSGRGNTEAFF. The DNA of the CDR3 is TGTGCCAGCAGCCCCTCCGGTAGGGGTAACACTGAAGCTTTCTTT. The chain carries TRBV12-3 or TRBV12-4 and TRBJ1-1, with a tentative D call TRBD1 (5 bases). The CDR3 length is 15 residues. Trimming took off 6 bases at V and 2 bases at J, with 16 bases between the two ends.

This clonotype was seen many times. The chain has TRBV6-2 or TRBV6-3 and TRBJ1-3; TRBD1 is a possible D gene (5 bases). In germline, CDR1 is MNHEY, CDR2 SVGEGT. V lost 2 bases and J lost 1, with 12 bases in between. This CDR3 spans 16 amino acids. For the CDR3, the DNA is TGTGCCAGCAGTTACGGAGGGGCCTTATCTGGAAACACCATATATTTT. Translation: CASSYGGALSGNTIYF.

This clonotype has a count of ten or more. The rearrangement joins TRBV20-1 to TRBJ2-7; 9 bases match TRBD1. V was pared by 0 bases and J by 5 bases, with 8 bases of the junction left unmatched. The CDR3 length is 15 residues. Germline V gives CDR1 DFQATT, CDR2 SNEGSKA (reference sequence). The CDR3 spells CSARDVQGASHEQYF. In DNA, the CDR3 is TGCAGTGCTAGAGATGTACAGGGGGCGTCCCACGAGCAGTACTTC.

The table lists this clonotype with a few counts. The chain links TRBV11-1 to TRBJ2-3; 9 bases are a match to TRBD2. The CDR3 extends over 17 amino acids. Germline trimming cut 2 bases from V and 3 bases from J; bases unmatched to any gene: 9. The germline gives CDR1 SGHAT, CDR2 FQDESV (reference sequence). The CDR3 bases are TGTGCCAGCAGCTTAAATGTGGCGGGAGGGCGTACAGATACGCAGTATTTT. It encodes CASSLNVAGGRTDTQYF.

This clonotype was counted between two and nine times. This chain joins TRBV7-9 and TRBJ2-4; 8 nucleotides align to TRBD2. CDR3 length: 15 residues. Germline V gene sequence: CDR1 SEHNR, CDR2 FQNEAQ (reference sequence). With V trimmed by 5 bases and J by 3 bases, 6 bases remained unmatched. CDR3 in DNA: TGTGCCAGCAGCCCTCGGGGGGGAAGCAAAAACATTCAGTACTTC. Translated, it gives CASSPRGGSKNIQYF. The whole variable domain, remainder taken from reference TRBV7-9 and TRBJ2-4, is DTGVSQNPRHKITKRGQNVTFRCDPISEHNRLYWYRQTLGQGPEFLTYFQNEAQLEKSRLLSDRFSAERPKGSFSTLEIQRTEQGDSAMYLCASSPRGGSKNIQYFGAGTRLSVL.

The CDR3 region is CAWSVRGQGTHQPQHF. In nucleotides, the CDR3 is TGTGCCTGGAGTGTACGAGGACAGGGGACCCATCAGCCCCAGCATTTT. J is TRBJ1-5 and V is TRBV30; 9 nucleotides line up with TRBD1. This CDR3 region has 16 residues. After removal of 0 bases from V and 5 bases from J, the junction contained 8 bases not matched to a gene. Germline CDR1 reads GTSNPN; CDR2 reads SVGIG (reference sequence).

This clonotype was picked up many times. The genes are TRBV29-1 and TRBJ2-2, with D hard to call. CDR1 is SQVTM, CDR2 ANQGSEA, per germline. V was trimmed by 4 bases and J by 4 bases, leaving 10 bases between them. This CDR3 comprises 13 residues. Written as DNA, the CDR3 is TGCAGCGTTGGGGATCCCCCCACCGGGGAGCTGTTTTTT. Encoded protein: CSVGDPPTGELFF.

CDR3 bases: TGTGCCAGCAGCCAAGGTCGGCCCGGGAACATTCAGTACTTC. Translation: CASSQGRPGNIQYF. This chain connects TRBV3-1 to TRBJ2-4; D is unresolved. The CDR3 is made up of 14 amino acids. V was trimmed by 1 base and J by 7 bases, leaving 11 bases between them. Germline V gene data show CDR1 as LGHDT and CDR2 as YNNKEL (reference sequence).

This clonotype was seen repeatedly, ten times or more. V and J are TRBV9 and TRBJ2-7; unclear D gene. V lost 0 bases and J 5 bases, leaving 9 bases between the germline ends. This CDR3 is built from 13 residues. Germline loops: CDR1 SGDLS, CDR2 YYNGEE. The DNA of the CDR3 is TGTGCCAGCAGCGTAGACAGAGTTGACGAGCAGTACTTC. Translated, it gives CASSVDRVDEQYF.

This clonotype was found a few times. The chain employs TRBV19 and TRBJ2-7, with a weak D call TRBD2 (5 bases). The CDR3 consists of 14 residues. V was cut by 3 bases and J by 4 bases, with 13 bases left in between. Per the germline V gene, CDR1 is LNHDA and CDR2 is SQIVND (reference sequence). CDR3 region: CASSIAEGGYEQYF. The CDR3, as DNA: TGTGCCAGTAGTATTGCAGAGGGCGGGTACGAGCAGTACTTC.

DNA for the CDR3: TGTGCCAGCAGTGAAGCGCTTCGGACAGGGAACGAGCAGTACTTC. Its protein is CASSEALRTGNEQYF. This chain uses TRBV6-1 with TRBJ2-7; 8 nucleotides align to TRBD1. V trimming: 0 bases; J trimming: 5 bases; junction bases outside the gene matches: 6. Germline V CDR1 and CDR2: MNHNS, SASEGT. The CDR3 totals 15 residues.

This clonotype was observed many times. The chain carries TRBV6-5 and TRBJ2-6; a weak D match, TRBD1 (5 bases). Germline CDR1 and CDR2: MNHEY and SVGAGI. The CDR3 spans 15 residues. Trimming cost V 2 bases and J 3 bases, with 8 bases left between them. This CDR3 reads CASSYRGSGANVLTF. The CDR3, as DNA: TGTGCCAGCAGTTACAGGGGAAGTGGGGCCAACGTCCTGACTTTC.

In this sample, this clonotype turned up many times. This chain joins TRBV14 and TRBJ1-1, with D possibly TRBD1 on 5 matching bases. CDR1 is SGHDN and CDR2 is FVKESK in the germline V gene. Trimming took off 1 base at V and 0 bases at J, with 6 bases between the two ends. The CDR3 sequence is 14 residues long. CDR3 sequence (DNA): TGTGCCAGCAGCCAAGGGGGGATGAACACTGAAGCTTTCTTT. Its protein is CASSQGGMNTEAFF.

This clonotype has a handful of counts. CDR3 residues: CASSKGQTTSYEQYF. The CDR3 nucleotides read TGTGCCAGCAGTAAAGGACAGACCACCTCCTACGAGCAGTACTTC. The chain recombines TRBV6-1 with TRBJ2-7; maybe TRBD1 (6 bases). Per germline, CDR1 MNHNS and CDR2 SASEGT. The V gene lost 5 bases and the J gene lost 0 bases, with 14 bases spanning the gap. The CDR3 loop spans 15 amino acids.

The chain couples TRBV20-1 to TRBJ1-5; D is perhaps TRBD1 (5 bases). The germline CDR1 and CDR2 sequences are DFQATT and SNEGSKA (reference sequence). The V and J ends lost 7 bases and 6 bases respectively, with 16 bases between them. This CDR3 has 13 residues. This CDR3 reads CSVVTGGRQPQHF. In DNA form, the CDR3 reads TGCAGTGTAGTGACTGGGGGTCGTCAGCCCCAGCATTTT.

This clonotype occurred many times. This rearrangement joins TRBV2 to TRBJ2-7, with 8 positions matching TRBD2. The CDR3 consists of 11 residues. Germline CDR1 is SNHLY and CDR2 is FYNNEI. With V trimmed by 6 bases and J by 13 bases, 8 bases remained unmatched. The CDR3 DNA follows: TGTGCCAGCAGCGCCCAGGCGGGGGGTTACTTC. Translation gives CASSAQAGGYF.

V usage is TRBV6-5 and J usage is TRBJ2-7; 9 bases are shared with TRBD2. CDR1 MNHEY and CDR2 SVGAGI come from the germline V gene. Trimming at V came to 2 bases and at J to 2 bases, leaving 10 bases not matched to a gene. This CDR3 is built from 17 residues. In nucleotides, the CDR3 is TGTGCCAGCAGTTACCGAGACGTTCTAGCGGGGCCCTACGAGCAGTACTTC. It yields the protein CASSYRDVLAGPYEQYF.

In its sample, this clonotype was seen many times. V gene TRBV19 combines with J gene TRBJ1-1, with D possibly matching TRBD1 (5 bases). This CDR3 has 16 residues. Germline values: CDR1 LNHDA, CDR2 SQIVND (reference sequence). V lost 3 bases to trimming and J lost 0 bases, with 14 bases between them. CDR3 in amino acids: CASSMSRGRMNTEAFF. CDR3 DNA: TGTGCCAGTAGTATGAGCCGGGGACGGATGAACACTGAAGCTTTCTTT. The whole variable domain, remainder taken from reference TRBV19 and TRBJ1-1, is DGGITQSPKYLFRKEGQNVTLSCEQNLNHDAMYWYRQDPGQGLRLIYYSQIVNDFQKGDIAEGYSVSREKKESFPLTVTSAQKNPTAFYLCASSMSRGRMNTEAFFGQGTRLTVV.

The table lists this clonotype with many counts. This chain joins TRBV12-3 or TRBV12-4 and TRBJ1-2; D not resolved. The CDR3 loop spans 13 amino acids. The ends were cut back, 1 base at V and 4 bases at J, with 7 bases in the middle. The CDR3 DNA reads as TGTGCCAGCAGTTTAGAACCGATCTATGGCTACACCTTC. This sequence encodes CASSLEPIYGYTF.

In its sample, this clonotype was seen many times. V usage is TRBV28 and J usage is TRBJ1-1; the match to TRBD1 covers 10 bases. The J segment lost 6 bases and the V segment lost 6 bases, leaving 10 bases of the junction unmatched. CDR1 MDHEN and CDR2 SYDVKM come from the germline V gene. This CDR3 has 15 residues. The chain's CDR3 is CASRKDRGKLAEAFF. The CDR3, as DNA: TGTGCCAGCAGAAAGGACAGGGGGAAGTTGGCTGAAGCTTTCTTT.

Many counts were recorded for this clonotype. The J gene is TRBJ1-1, the V gene TRBV4-1; TRBD1 is a possible D gene (5 bases). Trimming left V 4 bases short and J 1 base short, with 16 bases between. The CDR3 totals 16 residues. Germline-derived CDR1 and CDR2 are MGHRA and YSYEKL. This CDR3 reads CASSRDSGHANTEAFF. CDR3 coding DNA: TGCGCCAGCAGCCGAGACTCCGGACACGCGAACACTGAAGCTTTCTTT.